Described below is a single T cell receptor (beta chain) sequence and its context. The V gene's germline CDR1 is SQVTM and CDR2 ANQGSEA. This CDR3 comprises 11 residues. V gave up 6 bases and J gave up 9 bases; unmatched junction bases: 7. The entry originates in a study of CD8 T cells in Susac syndrome. The authors reverse transcribed 0.5 to 1 ug RNA with random hexamers. A single record per CDR3 protein comes from TCRdb applying MiXCR to the immunoSEQ multiplex PCR reads. This table has roughly 150,000 distinct CDR3 sequences, 94% appearing once. The sample comprised CD4+ T cells from PBMCs. The clonotype comes from a human donor with multiple sclerosis. The chain couples TRBV29-1 to TRBJ2-5, with 7 bases lining up with TRBD1. CDR3 loop: CSVTGDQAQYF. The CDR3 DNA is TGCAGCGTAACAGGGGATCAGGCCCAGTACTTC. Based on the CDR3 plus reference TRBV29-1 and TRBJ2-5, the full variable domain is SAVISQKPSRDICQRGTSLTIQCQVDSQVTMMFWYRQQPGQSLTLIATANQGSEATYESGFVIDKFPISRPNLTFSTLTVSNMSPEDSSIYLCSVTGDQAQYFGPGTRLLVL.